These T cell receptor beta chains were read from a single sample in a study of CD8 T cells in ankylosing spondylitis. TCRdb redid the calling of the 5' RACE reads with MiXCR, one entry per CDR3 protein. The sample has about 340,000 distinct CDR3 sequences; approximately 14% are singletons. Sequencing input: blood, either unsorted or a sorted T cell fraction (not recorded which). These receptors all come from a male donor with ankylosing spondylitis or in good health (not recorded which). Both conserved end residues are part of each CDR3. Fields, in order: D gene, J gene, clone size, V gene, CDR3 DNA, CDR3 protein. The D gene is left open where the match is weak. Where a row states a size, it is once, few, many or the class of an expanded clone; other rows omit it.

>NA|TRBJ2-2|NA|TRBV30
TGTGCCTGGTATTATTGGGAGACCGGGGAGCTGTTTTTT
CAWYYWETGELFF
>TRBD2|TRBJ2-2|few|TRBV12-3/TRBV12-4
TGTGCCAGCAGTTCGCGGGAGCGGGAGGCCGGGGAGCTGTTTTTT
CASSSREREAGELFF
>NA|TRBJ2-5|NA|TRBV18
TGTGCCAGCTCACTACGACTAGATGACGCCCAGTACTTC
CASSLRLDDAQYF
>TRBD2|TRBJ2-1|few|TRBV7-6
TGTGCCAGCAGCCCTCCAACTAGCGGGAGGGCGAGCTCCTACAATGAGCAGTTCTTC
CASSPPTSGRASSYNEQFF
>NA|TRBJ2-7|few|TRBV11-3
TGTGCCAGCAGCATGGAGGTTTCCTACGAGCAGTACTTC
CASSMEVSYEQYF
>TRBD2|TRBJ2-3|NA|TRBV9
TGTGCCAGCAGCGGCCGTACTAGCGGGAGATCTGATACGCAGTATTTT
CASSGRTSGRSDTQYF
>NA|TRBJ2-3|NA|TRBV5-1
TGCGCCAGCAGCTGGGGGGGGCTAGCAGGCACAGATACGCAGTATTTT
CASSWGGLAGTDTQYF
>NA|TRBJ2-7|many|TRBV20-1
TGCAGTGCTAGAGATGGTAAGCGTGACCAGCACGAGCAGTACTTC
CSARDGKRDQHEQYF
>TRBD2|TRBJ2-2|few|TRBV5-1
TGCGCCAGCAGCTCCGCCGGGACTAGCGGGGGGGCGCCCGGGGAGCTGTTTTTT
CASSSAGTSGGAPGELFF
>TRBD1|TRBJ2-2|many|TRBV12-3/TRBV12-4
TGTGCCAGCAGCTACAGGGGGAACACCGGGGAGCTGTTTTTT
CASSYRGNTGELFF
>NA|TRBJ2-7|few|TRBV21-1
TGTGCCAGCGGGGTGGACAGAGACTACGAGCAGTACTTC
CASGVDRDYEQYF
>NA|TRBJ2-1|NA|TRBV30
TGTGCCTGGAGGGAGAGCGGGTCCTACAATGAGCAGTTCTTC
CAWRESGSYNEQFF
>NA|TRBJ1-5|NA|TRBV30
TGTGCCTGGAGTGTAAAGGGAGGCAATCAGCCCCAGCATTTT
CAWSVKGGNQPQHF
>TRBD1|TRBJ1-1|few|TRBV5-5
TGTGCCAGCAGCTTAAGACAGGGCTCGAACACTGAAGCTTTCTTT
CASSLRQGSNTEAFF
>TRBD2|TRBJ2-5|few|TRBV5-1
TGCGCCAGCAGGATAGCGGGACCACAAGAGACCCAGTACTTC
CASRIAGPQETQYF
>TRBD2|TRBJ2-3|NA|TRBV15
TGTGCCACCAGCAGAGATCCCAGCGGGAGGGGGGATACGCAGTATTTT
CATSRDPSGRGDTQYF
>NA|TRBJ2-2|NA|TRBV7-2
TGTGCCAGCAGCCCGAGCCGACGGGGACGGGAGCTGTTTTTT
CASSPSRRGRELFF
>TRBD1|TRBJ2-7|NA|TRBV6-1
TGTGCCAGCCAAACAGGACAGGGCTTTTCCTACGAGCAGTACTTC
CASQTGQGFSYEQYF
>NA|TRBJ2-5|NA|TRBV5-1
TGCGCCAGCAGCTTGGATGGCTTTATCCAAGAGACCCAGTACTTC
CASSLDGFIQETQYF
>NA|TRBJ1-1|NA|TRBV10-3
TGTGCCATCAGGGCTACAGGCGACACTGAAGCTTTCTTT
CAIRATGDTEAFF
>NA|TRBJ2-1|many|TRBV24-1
TGTGCCACCAGTGAGGGGCCCTCCCGGAACGAGCAGTTCTTC
CATSEGPSRNEQFF
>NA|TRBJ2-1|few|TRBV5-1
TGCGCCAGCAGCCCCGAGGGCGGGAATCGTAATGAGCAGTTCTTC
CASSPEGGNRNEQFF
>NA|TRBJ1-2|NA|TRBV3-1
TGTGCCAGCGGGCCAAGGGAAGGCTACACCTTC
CASGPREGYTF
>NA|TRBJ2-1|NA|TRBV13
TGTGCCAGCAGCTTACGAGGAGGGGTCGGAGGGAATGAGCAGTTCTTC
CASSLRGGVGGNEQFF
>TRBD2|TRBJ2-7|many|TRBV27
TGTGCCAGCAGTTTAGGGACTAGCGGATTCTACGAGCAGTACTTC
CASSLGTSGFYEQYF
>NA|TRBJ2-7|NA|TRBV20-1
TGCAGTGCTCAAAGCGGAGGGGCGACCTACGAGCAGTACTTC
CSAQSGGATYEQYF
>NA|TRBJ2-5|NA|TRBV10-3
TGTGCCATCAGTGGGGACCCGGAGACCCAGTACTTC
CAISGDPETQYF
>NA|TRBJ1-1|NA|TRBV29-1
TGCAGCGTCGATCCACGTGGAGTGAACACTGAAGCTTTCTTT
CSVDPRGVNTEAFF
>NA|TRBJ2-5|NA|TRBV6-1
TGTGCCAGCAGTAATACCGGGACCCAAGAGACCCAGTACTTC
CASSNTGTQETQYF
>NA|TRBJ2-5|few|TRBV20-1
TGCAGTGCCGGAGGGACTGCTTACCAAGAGACCCAGTACTTC
CSAGGTAYQETQYF
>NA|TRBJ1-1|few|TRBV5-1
TGCGCCAGCAGCCCCCGAATGGAGACAGGAGAAGCTTTCTTT
CASSPRMETGEAFF
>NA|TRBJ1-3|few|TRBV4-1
TGCGCCAGCAGCCTCGAAGGGAGTCGCTCTGGAAACACCATATATTTT
CASSLEGSRSGNTIYF